A selection of T cell receptor beta chains follows, all from one sample in a study of blood T cell repertoires in COVID-19. Assay used: immunoSEQ multiplex PCR; TCRdb lists only in-frame clones, some missing. The sample shows 250,000 to 350,000 clones, around 88% of them seen only once. The sample was peripheral blood. These receptors all stem from a woman aged 25 to 39 who had recovered from COVID-19. The CDR3 runs from the conserved cysteine through the conserved F or W. Fields, in order: D gene, J gene, V gene, clone size, CDR3 protein, CDR3 DNA. D genes are given only for firm matches. Expanded clones get a size class; other rows say once, few or many, or leave the size out.

d_call: .
j_call: TRBJ2-7
v_call: TRBV28
clone_size: .
cdr3_aa: CASSLRGSRSYEQYF
cdr3_nt: TGTGCCAGCAGTTTAAGGGGTAGCAGGTCCTACGAGCAGTACTTC

d_call: .
j_call: TRBJ1-2
v_call: TRBV5-6
clone_size: .
cdr3_aa: CASSLGQTDYGYTF
cdr3_nt: TGTGCCAGCAGCCTAGGACAGACAGACTATGGCTACACCTTC

d_call: .
j_call: TRBJ2-7
v_call: TRBV5-1
clone_size: .
cdr3_aa: CASSPREPSTYEQYF
cdr3_nt: TGCGCCAGCAGCCCGAGAGAGCCCTCGACCTACGAGCAGTACTTC

d_call: .
j_call: TRBJ2-2
v_call: TRBV11-3
clone_size: .
cdr3_aa: CASSLTRNTGELFF
cdr3_nt: TGTGCCAGCAGCTTAACCAGGAACACCGGGGAGCTGTTTTTT

d_call: TRBD2
j_call: TRBJ2-4
v_call: TRBV7-6
clone_size: .
cdr3_aa: CASSLAVGGVGAKNIQYF
cdr3_nt: TGTGCCAGCAGCTTAGCGGTGGGAGGGGTAGGGGCCAAAAACATTCAGTACTTC

d_call: .
j_call: TRBJ2-2
v_call: TRBV7-3
clone_size: .
cdr3_aa: CASSSPQGIETGELFF
cdr3_nt: TGTGCCAGCAGCTCACCACAGGGTATAGAAACCGGGGAGCTGTTTTTT

d_call: TRBD1
j_call: TRBJ1-3
v_call: TRBV15
clone_size: few
cdr3_aa: CATSRPGQGDGNTIYF
cdr3_nt: TGTGCCACCAGCAGGCCGGGACAGGGGGACGGAAACACCATATATTTT

d_call: .
j_call: TRBJ2-2
v_call: TRBV15
clone_size: .
cdr3_aa: CATSRGGAANTGELFF
cdr3_nt: TGTGCCACCAGCAGGGGCGGGGCAGCGAACACCGGGGAGCTGTTTTTT

d_call: TRBD1
j_call: TRBJ1-1
v_call: TRBV7-9
clone_size: .
cdr3_aa: CASSLVQGTEAFF
cdr3_nt: TGTGCCAGCAGCTTAGTACAGGGGACTGAAGCTTTCTTT

d_call: TRBD2
j_call: TRBJ2-1
v_call: TRBV28
clone_size: .
cdr3_aa: CASSFPGLAGAQQAYNEQFF
cdr3_nt: TGTGCCAGCAGTTTCCCGGGACTAGCGGGGGCTCAACAAGCGTACAATGAGCAGTTCTTC

d_call: TRBD2
j_call: TRBJ2-1
v_call: TRBV4-1
clone_size: .
cdr3_aa: CASSPMGGVGETYNEQFF
cdr3_nt: TGCGCCAGCAGTCCCATGGGGGGGGTCGGGGAAACCTACAATGAGCAGTTCTTC

d_call: .
j_call: TRBJ2-5
v_call: TRBV21-1
clone_size: .
cdr3_aa: CASSNRPAGVPGETQYF
cdr3_nt: TGTGCCAGCAGCAACCGGCCAGCGGGGGTCCCGGGGGAGACCCAGTACTTC

d_call: .
j_call: TRBJ1-2
v_call: TRBV30
clone_size: .
cdr3_aa: CARNSGFGGYTF
cdr3_nt: TGTGCCCGAAACTCAGGGTTTGGTGGCTACACCTTC

d_call: .
j_call: TRBJ2-7
v_call: TRBV30
clone_size: .
cdr3_aa: CAWDYAGLDEQYF
cdr3_nt: TGTGCCTGGGACTACGCGGGGCTCGACGAGCAGTACTTC